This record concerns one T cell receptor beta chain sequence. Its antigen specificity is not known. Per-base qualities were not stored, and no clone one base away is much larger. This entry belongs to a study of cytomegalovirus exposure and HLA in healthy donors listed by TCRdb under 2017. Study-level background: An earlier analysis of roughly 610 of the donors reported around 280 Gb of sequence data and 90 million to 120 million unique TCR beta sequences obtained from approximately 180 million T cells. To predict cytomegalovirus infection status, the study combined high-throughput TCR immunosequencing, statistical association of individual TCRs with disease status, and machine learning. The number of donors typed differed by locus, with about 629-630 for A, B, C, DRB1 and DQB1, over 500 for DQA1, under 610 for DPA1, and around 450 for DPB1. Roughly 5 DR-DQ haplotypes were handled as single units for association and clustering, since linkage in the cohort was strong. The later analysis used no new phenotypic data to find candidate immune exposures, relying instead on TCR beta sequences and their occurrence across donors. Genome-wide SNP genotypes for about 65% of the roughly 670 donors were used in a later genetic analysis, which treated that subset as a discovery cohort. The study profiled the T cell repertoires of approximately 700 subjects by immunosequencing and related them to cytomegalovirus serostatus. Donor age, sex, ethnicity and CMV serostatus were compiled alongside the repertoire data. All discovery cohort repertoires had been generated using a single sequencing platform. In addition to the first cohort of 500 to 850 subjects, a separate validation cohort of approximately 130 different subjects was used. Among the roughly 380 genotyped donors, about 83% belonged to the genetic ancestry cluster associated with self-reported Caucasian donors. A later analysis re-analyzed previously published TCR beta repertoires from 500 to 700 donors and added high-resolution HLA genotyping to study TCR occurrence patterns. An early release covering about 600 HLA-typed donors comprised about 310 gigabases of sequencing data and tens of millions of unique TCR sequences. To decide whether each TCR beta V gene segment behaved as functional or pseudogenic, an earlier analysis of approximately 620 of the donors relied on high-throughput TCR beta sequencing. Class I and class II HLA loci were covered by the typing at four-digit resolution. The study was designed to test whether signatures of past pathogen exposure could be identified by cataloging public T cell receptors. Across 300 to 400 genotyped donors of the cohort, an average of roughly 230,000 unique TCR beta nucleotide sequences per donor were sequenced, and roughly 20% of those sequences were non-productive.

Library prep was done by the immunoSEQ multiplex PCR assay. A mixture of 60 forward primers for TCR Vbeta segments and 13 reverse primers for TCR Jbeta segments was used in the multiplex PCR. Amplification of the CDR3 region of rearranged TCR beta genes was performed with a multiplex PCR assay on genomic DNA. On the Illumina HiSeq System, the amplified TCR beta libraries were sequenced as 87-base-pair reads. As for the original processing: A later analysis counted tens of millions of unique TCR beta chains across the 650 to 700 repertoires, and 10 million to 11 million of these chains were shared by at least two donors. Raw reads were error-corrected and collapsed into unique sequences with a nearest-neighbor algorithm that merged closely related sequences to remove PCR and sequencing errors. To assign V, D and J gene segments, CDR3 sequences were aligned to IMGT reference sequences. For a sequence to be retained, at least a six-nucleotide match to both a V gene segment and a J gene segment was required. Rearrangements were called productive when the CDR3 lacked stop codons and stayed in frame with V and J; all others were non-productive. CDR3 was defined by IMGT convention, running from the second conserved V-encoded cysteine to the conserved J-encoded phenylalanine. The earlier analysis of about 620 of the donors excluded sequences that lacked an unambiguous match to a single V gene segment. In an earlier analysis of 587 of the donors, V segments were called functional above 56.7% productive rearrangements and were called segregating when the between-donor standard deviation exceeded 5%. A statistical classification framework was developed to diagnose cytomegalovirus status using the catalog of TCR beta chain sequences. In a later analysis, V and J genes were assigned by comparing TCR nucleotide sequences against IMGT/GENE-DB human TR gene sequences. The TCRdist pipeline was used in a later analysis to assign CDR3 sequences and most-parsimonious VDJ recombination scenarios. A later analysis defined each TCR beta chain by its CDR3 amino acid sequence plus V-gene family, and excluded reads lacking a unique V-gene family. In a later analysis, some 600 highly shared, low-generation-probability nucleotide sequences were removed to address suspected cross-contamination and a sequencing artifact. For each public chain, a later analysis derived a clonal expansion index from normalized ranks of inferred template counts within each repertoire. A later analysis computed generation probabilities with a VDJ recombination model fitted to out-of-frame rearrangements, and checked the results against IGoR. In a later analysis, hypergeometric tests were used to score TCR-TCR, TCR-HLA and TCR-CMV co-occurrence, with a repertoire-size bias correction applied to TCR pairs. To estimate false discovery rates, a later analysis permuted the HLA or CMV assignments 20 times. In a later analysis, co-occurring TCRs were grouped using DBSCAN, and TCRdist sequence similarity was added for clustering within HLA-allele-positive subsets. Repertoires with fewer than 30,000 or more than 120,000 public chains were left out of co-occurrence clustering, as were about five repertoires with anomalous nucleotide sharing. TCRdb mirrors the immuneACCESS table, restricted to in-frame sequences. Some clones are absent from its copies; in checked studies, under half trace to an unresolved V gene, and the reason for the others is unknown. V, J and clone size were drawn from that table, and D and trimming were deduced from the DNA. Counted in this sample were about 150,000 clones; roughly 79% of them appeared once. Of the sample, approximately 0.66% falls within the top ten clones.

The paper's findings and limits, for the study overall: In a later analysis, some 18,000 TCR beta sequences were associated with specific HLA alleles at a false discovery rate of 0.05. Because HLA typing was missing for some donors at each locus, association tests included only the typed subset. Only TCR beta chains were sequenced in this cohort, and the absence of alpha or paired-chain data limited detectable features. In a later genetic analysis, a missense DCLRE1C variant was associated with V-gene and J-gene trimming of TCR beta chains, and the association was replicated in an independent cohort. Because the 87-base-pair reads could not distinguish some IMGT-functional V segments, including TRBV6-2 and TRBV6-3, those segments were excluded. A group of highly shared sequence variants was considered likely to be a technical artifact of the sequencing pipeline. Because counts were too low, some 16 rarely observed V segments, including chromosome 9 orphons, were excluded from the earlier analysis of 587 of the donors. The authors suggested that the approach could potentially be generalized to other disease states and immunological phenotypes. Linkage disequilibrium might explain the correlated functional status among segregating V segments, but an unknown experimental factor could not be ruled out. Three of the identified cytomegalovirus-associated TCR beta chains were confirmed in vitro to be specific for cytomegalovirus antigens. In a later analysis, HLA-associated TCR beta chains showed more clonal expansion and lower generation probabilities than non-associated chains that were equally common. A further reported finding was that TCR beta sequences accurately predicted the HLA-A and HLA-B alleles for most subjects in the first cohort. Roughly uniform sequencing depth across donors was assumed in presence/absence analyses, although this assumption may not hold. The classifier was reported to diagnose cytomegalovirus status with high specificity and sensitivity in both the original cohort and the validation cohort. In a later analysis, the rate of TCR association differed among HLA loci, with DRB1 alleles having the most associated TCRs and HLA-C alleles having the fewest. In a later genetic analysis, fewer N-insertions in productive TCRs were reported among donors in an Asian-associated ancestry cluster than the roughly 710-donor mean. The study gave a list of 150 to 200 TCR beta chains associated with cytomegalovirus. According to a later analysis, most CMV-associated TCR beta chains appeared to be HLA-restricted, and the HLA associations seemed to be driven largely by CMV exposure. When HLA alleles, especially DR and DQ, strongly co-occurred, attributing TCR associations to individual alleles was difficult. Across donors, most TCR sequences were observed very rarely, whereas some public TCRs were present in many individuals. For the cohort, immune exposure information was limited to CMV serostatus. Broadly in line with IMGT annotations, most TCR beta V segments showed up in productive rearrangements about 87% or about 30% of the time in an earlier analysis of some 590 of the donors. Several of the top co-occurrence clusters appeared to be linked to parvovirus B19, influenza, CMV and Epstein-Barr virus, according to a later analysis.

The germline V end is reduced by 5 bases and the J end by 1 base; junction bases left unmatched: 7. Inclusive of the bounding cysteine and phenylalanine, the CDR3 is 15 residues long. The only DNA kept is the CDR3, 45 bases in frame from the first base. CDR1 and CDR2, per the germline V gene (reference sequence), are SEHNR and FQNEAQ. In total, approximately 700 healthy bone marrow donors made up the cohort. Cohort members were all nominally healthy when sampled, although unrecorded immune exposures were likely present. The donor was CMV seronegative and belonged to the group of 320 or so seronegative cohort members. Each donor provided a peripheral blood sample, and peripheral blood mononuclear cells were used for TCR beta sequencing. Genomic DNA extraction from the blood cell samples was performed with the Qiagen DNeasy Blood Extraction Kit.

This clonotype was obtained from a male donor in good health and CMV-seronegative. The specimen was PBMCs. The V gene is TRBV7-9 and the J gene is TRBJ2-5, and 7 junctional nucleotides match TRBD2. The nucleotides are TGTGCCAGCAGCCTCAAAGGCGGGAGCCAAGAGACCCAGTACTTC. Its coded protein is CASSLKGGSQETQYF.